This T cell receptor beta chain was captured by sequencing in a study of T-cell memory formation after mild COVID-19. MiXCR was run by TCRdb on the 5' RACE reads, yielding one entry per CDR3 protein. Among around 340,000 distinct CDR3 sequences, about 21% were seen once, and the ten largest hold about an eighth. Germline CDR1 and CDR2: KGHDR and SFDVKD. The CDR3 is 13 residues long. Unmatched junction bases numbered 1, after V lost 10 bases and J lost 0 bases. V and J are TRBV24-1 and TRBJ2-2, with 7 nucleotides matching TRBD1. The sample comprised PBMCs or a T cell subset sorted from them (not recorded which). This receptor was identified in an adult woman who had mild COVID-19 (a few samples of this study predate the infection). Cell type and time point are not known. The CDR3 reads CATQGANTGELFF. The CDR3, as DNA: TGTGCCACGCAGGGGGCGAACACCGGGGAGCTGTTTTTT.